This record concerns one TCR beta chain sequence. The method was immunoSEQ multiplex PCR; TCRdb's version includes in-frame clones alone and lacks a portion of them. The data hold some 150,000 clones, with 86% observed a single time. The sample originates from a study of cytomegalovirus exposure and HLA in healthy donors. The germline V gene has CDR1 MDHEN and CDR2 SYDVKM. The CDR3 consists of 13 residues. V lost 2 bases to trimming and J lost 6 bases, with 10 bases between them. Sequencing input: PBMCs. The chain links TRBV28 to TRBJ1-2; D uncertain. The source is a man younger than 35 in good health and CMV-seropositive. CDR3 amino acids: CASSLPRGDGYTF. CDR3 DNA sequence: TGTGCCAGCAGTTTACCCCGGGGAGATGGCTACACCTTC.